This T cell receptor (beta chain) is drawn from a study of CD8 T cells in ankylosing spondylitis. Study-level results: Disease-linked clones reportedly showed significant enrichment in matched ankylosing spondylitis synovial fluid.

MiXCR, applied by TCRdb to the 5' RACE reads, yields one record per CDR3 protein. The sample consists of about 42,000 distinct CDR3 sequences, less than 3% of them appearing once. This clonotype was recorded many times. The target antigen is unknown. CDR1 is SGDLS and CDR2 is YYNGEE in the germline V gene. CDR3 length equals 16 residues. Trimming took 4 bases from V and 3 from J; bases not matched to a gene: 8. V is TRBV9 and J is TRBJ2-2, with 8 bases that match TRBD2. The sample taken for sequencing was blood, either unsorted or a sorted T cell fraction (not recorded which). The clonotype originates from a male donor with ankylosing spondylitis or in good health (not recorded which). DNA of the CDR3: TGTGCCAGCAGCCCGATGCCAGCGGGGGACACCGGGGAGCTGTTTTTT. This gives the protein CASSPMPAGDTGELFF.